This TCR beta chain comes out of a study of cytomegalovirus exposure and HLA in healthy donors. Of note for this clone: What it binds is not known.

60 Vbeta and 13 Jbeta primers were used in PCR. The protocol was immunoSEQ multiplex PCR, while the TCRdb copy is restricted to in-frame clones and leaves out a portion. The data hold roughly 200,000 clones, with roughly 80% observed a single time. General study results and limits: In a later analysis, TCR beta V- and J-gene trimming showed a link to a missense DCLRE1C variant. Prediction of most subjects' HLA-A and HLA-B alleles by TCR beta sequences was reportedly accurate.

Germline V gene sequence: CDR1 SQVTM, CDR2 ANQGSEA. The CDR3 has 12 amino acids. The V gene lost 5 bases and the J gene lost 4 bases, with 12 bases spanning the gap. The sequence derives from a man aged 45-65 years in good health and CMV-seronegative. This chain links TRBV29-1 with TRBJ2-7, with TRBD1 as a possible D gene (5 bases). Input material: PBMCs. CDR3: CSVMGRAYEQYF. The CDR3 region has the DNA TGCAGCGTTATGGGCAGGGCTTACGAGCAGTACTTC.